The 2 T cell receptor beta chains below all came from one sample that was sequenced in a study of shared clonotypes between healthy human individuals (dated by TCRdb to about 2020). Libraries came from the immunoSEQ multiplex PCR assay. What TCRdb holds here is the immuneACCESS table cut down to in-frame rearrangements. Part of the clones is not present; checked against another copy, under half of the missing clones reflect an unresolved V gene, and the others are unexplained. For this sample there are around 2.1 million clones; 90% to 95% appear just once. The ten largest clones add up to 1.7% of the sample. CD8 naive samples consisted of CD45RO-negative cells that were positively selected for CCR7, yielding a CD45RA+CCR7+ population without TemRA cells. Input material: naive CD8+ T cells from PBMCs. The meaning of the sample's cell subset or site label: CD45RA+CCR7+. All receptors derive from a man younger than 35 in good health. Some clones in this sample may be carry-over from other donors' samples.

This chain uses TRBV6-5 with TRBJ2-5; 7 bases are a match to TRBD1. Unmatched junction bases numbered 6, after V lost 4 bases and J lost 1 base. The CDR3 covers 15 residues. Germline CDR1 reads MNHEY; CDR2 reads SVGAGI. DNA for the CDR3: TGTGCCAGCAGTTCCCGGGACAGCTTCCAAGAGACCCAGTACTTC. Protein product: CASSSRDSFQETQYF.

This chain connects TRBV6-4 to TRBJ2-1; 9 bases match TRBD2. Per the germline V gene, CDR1 is MRHNA and CDR2 is SNTAGT. V lost 0 bases, J lost 11 bases, and 8 bases stayed unmatched. This CDR3 spans 15 amino acids. CDR3 residues: CASSDSGGRATKQFF. In nucleotides, the CDR3 is TGTGCCAGCAGTGACTCGGGCGGGAGGGCCACTAAGCAGTTCTTC.